One sample yielded the 32 T cell receptor beta chains listed below, sequenced in a study of OX40 agonist ivuxolimab in advanced cancers. Data came from immunoSEQ multiplex PCR; TCRdb stores just in-frame clones and leaves some out. Here the sample spans about 67,000 clones, 91% being singletons. The source material was CD4+ or CD8+ T cells sorted from blood, sampled in a trial of the OX40 agonist ivuxolimab. Receptors originate from an adult with an advanced solid tumor such as melanoma, head and neck, liver or kidney cancer.

This chain uses TRBV11-2 with TRBJ2-1, with 7 nucleotides matching TRBD2. Trimming cost V 5 bases and J 0 bases; bases outside gene matches: 7. The CDR3 is made up of 16 amino acids. Germline assignment: CDR1 SGHAT and CDR2 FQNNGV. In DNA, the CDR3 is TGTGCCAGCAGCCCCCCCCGCGGGAGCTCCTACAATGAGCAGTTCTTC. Translated, it gives CASSPPRGSSYNEQFF.

The chain couples TRBV19 to TRBJ2-7, with TRBD1 identical over 7 bases. This CDR3 has 15 residues. Germline assignment: CDR1 LNHDA and CDR2 SQIVND (reference sequence). V gave up 5 bases and J gave up 3 bases; unmatched junction bases: 10. The CDR3 nucleotides are TGTGCCAGTAGTCCCAGTGGGGACAGACACTACGAGCAGTACTTC. This gives the protein CASSPSGDRHYEQYF.

This sequence joins TRBV13 and TRBJ2-1, with D unclear. CDR1 is PRHDT and CDR2 is FYEKMQ in the germline V gene (reference sequence). V was trimmed by 4 bases and J by 3 bases, leaving 13 bases between them. CDR3 length equals 15 residues. The chain's CDR3 is CASSSPSRNYNEQFF. In nucleotides, the CDR3 is TGTGCCAGCAGCTCCCCTTCTAGAAACTACAATGAGCAGTTCTTC.

The V and J genes are TRBV10-1 and TRBJ2-3; 11 nucleotides align to TRBD1. This CDR3 has 15 residues. The trim removed 4 bases at V and 4 bases at J, leaving 4 bases unmatched. Germline V gives CDR1 WNHNN, CDR2 SYGVQD (reference sequence). CDR3 DNA: TGCGCCAGCAGTGGAGTGGGACAGGGGGCAGATACGCAGTATTTT. Translating it yields CASSGVGQGADTQYF.

The genes are TRBV7-9 and TRBJ2-3; 8 nucleotides align to TRBD1. J lost 4 bases, V lost 0 bases, and 6 bases had no gene match. Germline V lookup: CDR1 SEHNR, CDR2 FQNEAQ (reference sequence). The CDR3 loop spans 16 amino acids. The CDR3: CASSLADRDWADTQYF. In nucleotides, the CDR3 is TGTGCCAGCAGCTTAGCGGACAGGGATTGGGCAGATACGCAGTATTTT.

The V gene is TRBV28, the J gene TRBJ2-3; 7 positions match TRBD1. The CDR3 extends over 15 amino acids. V lost 2 bases and J lost 4; bases outside the gene matches: 6. Germline V gene sequence: CDR1 MDHEN, CDR2 SYDVKM. The CDR3 bases are TGTGCCAGCAGTTTAGTGACAGGGAGAGCAGATACGCAGTATTTT. Protein: CASSLVTGRADTQYF.

In nucleotides, the CDR3 is TGTGCCAGCAGCTCGGACAGGGATAGAGGAAAAGCTTTCTTT. Protein sequence: CASSSDRDRGKAFF. V gene TRBV7-9 combines with J gene TRBJ1-1; 8 positions match TRBD1. V shed 4 bases, J shed 9 bases, and the junction held 10 bases outside the gene matches. Per the germline V gene, CDR1 is SEHNR and CDR2 is FQNEAQ (reference sequence). This CDR3 spans 14 amino acids. Filled out from reference TRBV7-9 and TRBJ1-1, the complete variable domain reads DTGVSQNPRHKITKRGQNVTFRCDPISEHNRLYWYRQTLGQGPEFLTYFQNEAQLEKSRLLSDRFSAERPKGSFSTLEIQRTEQGDSAMYLCASSSDRDRGKAFFGQGTRLTVV.

The rearrangement joins TRBV28 to TRBJ2-3; maybe TRBD2 (6 bases). This CDR3 contains 14 residues. Germline V gene lookup returns CDR1 MDHEN and CDR2 SYDVKM. Deletions cut 4 bases from V and 5 bases from J, with 13 bases between. The CDR3, as DNA: TGTGCCAGCAGTTCCCACATGACTAGAGATACGCAGTATTTT. Protein: CASSSHMTRDTQYF.

This clone has a single count. V and J are TRBV29-1 and TRBJ1-1, with D perhaps matching TRBD1 (6 bases). Germline assignment: CDR1 SQVTM and CDR2 ANQGSEA. The CDR3 is 14 residues long. V lost 4 bases, J lost 1 base, and 13 bases lay in between. This chain's CDR3 is CSVGPSGANTEAFF. In DNA, the CDR3 is TGCAGCGTTGGCCCCTCGGGGGCGAACACTGAAGCTTTCTTT.

The chain joins TRBV7-8 to TRBJ2-5; TRBD1 aligns across 9 bases. Losses at the gene ends were 5 bases for V and 4 bases for J; bases not matched to a gene: 14. CDR1 and CDR2 from the germline V gene are SGHVS and FQNEAQ. The CDR3 totals 17 residues. The CDR3 here is CASSKNRGQIGRETQYF. The CDR3 nucleotides read TGTGCCAGCAGCAAAAACAGGGGGCAAATAGGGCGAGAGACCCAGTACTTC.

The chain has TRBV5-1 and TRBJ2-3; 12 nucleotides align to TRBD1. V was pared by 4 bases and J by 5 bases, with 8 bases of the junction left unmatched. From germline, CDR1 is SGHRS and CDR2 YFSETQ. The CDR3 sequence is 16 residues long. The DNA of the CDR3 is TGCGCCAGCAGCCATCCTGGGACAGGGGGCGTAGATACGCAGTATTTT. This translates into CASSHPGTGGVDTQYF.

The chain is built from TRBV7-9 and TRBJ1-3, with D possibly being TRBD1 (5 bases). V lost 5 bases to trimming and J lost 2 bases, with 13 bases between them. Germline CDR1 is SEHNR and CDR2 is FQNEAQ (reference sequence). The CDR3 is made up of 15 amino acids. For the CDR3, the DNA is TGTGCCAGCAGCGCAGCCGGGACCACTGGAAACACCATATATTTT. Its protein is CASSAAGTTGNTIYF.

This chain joins TRBV10-3 and TRBJ2-1, with 9 positions matching TRBD2. The germline gives CDR1 ENHRY, CDR2 SYGVKD. V lost 2 bases, J lost 14 bases, and 16 bases stayed unmatched. This CDR3 spans 16 amino acids. The CDR3 coding sequence is TGTGCCATCAGTGAGACACTAGCGGGTGGGATCCGAGCCGAGTTCTTC. It yields the protein CAISETLAGGIRAEFF.

As DNA, the CDR3 is TGTGCCAGTAGTATTCTTCGGGATAGCAATCAGCCCCAGCATTTT. Translated: CASSILRDSNQPQHF. The rearrangement links TRBV19 to TRBJ1-5; D is unclear. The germline V gene has CDR1 LNHDA and CDR2 SQIVND (reference sequence). The CDR3 is 15 amino acids. The V gene lost 3 bases and the J gene lost 0 bases, with 9 bases spanning the gap.

This sequence joins TRBV27 and TRBJ2-7, with 11 bases fitting TRBD2. Germline values: CDR1 MNHEY, CDR2 SMNVEV (reference sequence). The length of the CDR3 is 16 residues. With 0 bases clipped from V and 6 bases from J, the junction kept 7 bases outside the gene matches. CDR3 residues: CASSLSVAGGLSEQYF. The CDR3 DNA reads as TGTGCCAGCAGTTTATCCGTAGCGGGAGGGCTAAGCGAGCAGTACTTC.

V is TRBV9 and J is TRBJ2-7; 9 bases match TRBD1. CDR3 length: 15 amino acids. V gave up 1 base and J gave up 3 bases; unmatched junction bases: 5. The germline V gene encodes CDR1 SGDLS and CDR2 YYNGEE. The CDR3 sequence is CASSVSGTGLYEQYF. CDR3 DNA sequence: TGTGCCAGCAGCGTATCCGGGACAGGGCTCTACGAGCAGTACTTC.

The V gene is TRBV18, the J gene TRBJ1-2; D is perhaps TRBD1 (5 bases). The CDR3 length is 15 residues. In germline, CDR1 is KGHSH, CDR2 LQKENI. Trimming removed 3 bases from V and 3 bases from J, with 14 bases in between. The CDR3 DNA reads TGTGCCAGCTCACCGATTTGGGGGGTTGACTATGGCTACACCTTC. It yields the protein CASSPIWGVDYGYTF.

This clone was counted a single time. The rearrangement links TRBV6-1 to TRBJ2-3; TRBD2 aligns across 13 bases. V was pared by 1 base and J by 5 bases, with 3 bases of the junction left unmatched. This CDR3 has 16 residues. CDR1 and CDR2 from the germline V gene are MNHNS and SASEGT. This CDR3 reads CASSEGTSGRKDTQYF. As DNA, the CDR3 is TGTGCCAGCAGTGAAGGGACTAGCGGGAGAAAAGATACGCAGTATTTT.

The chain joins TRBV6-5 to TRBJ2-3, with unresolved D. Germline V gives CDR1 MNHEY, CDR2 SVGAGI. V lost 0 bases, J lost 2 bases, and 9 bases lay in between. The CDR3 has 15 residues. The CDR3 loop is CASSYSLSVTDTQYF. The CDR3 DNA follows: TGTGCCAGCAGTTACTCTCTCTCCGTCACAGATACGCAGTATTTT.

V gene TRBV25-1 combines with J gene TRBJ2-7; D not resolved. Trimming left V 3 bases short and J 2 bases short, with 11 bases between. Germline CDR1 and CDR2: MGHDK and SYGVNS. There are 14 residues in the CDR3. The CDR3 sequence: CASSDTAAPYEQYF. The CDR3 DNA reads TGTGCCAGCAGTGATACGGCAGCCCCCTACGAGCAGTACTTC.

This sequence joins TRBV5-4 and TRBJ2-3, with D tentatively TRBD1 or TRBD2 (6 bases each). The CDR3 loop spans 15 amino acids. Trimming removed 2 bases at V and 4 bases at J, with 14 bases between. CDR1 SGHNT and CDR2 YYREEE come from the germline V gene (reference sequence). CDR3 sequence reads: CASSLGGGEADTQYF. The CDR3 DNA reads TGTGCCAGCAGCTTAGGAGGGGGAGAGGCAGATACGCAGTATTTT.

Only one count was recorded for this clone. V and J are TRBV11-3 and TRBJ2-1; D call uncertain. Trimming shortened V by 4 bases and J by 7 bases, and 5 bases separated the two germline ends. This CDR3 is built from 11 residues. CDR1 is SGHNT and CDR2 is YENEEA in the germline V gene. The CDR3 is CASSYANEQFF. As DNA, the CDR3 is TGTGCCAGCAGCTACGCAAATGAGCAGTTCTTC.

As DNA, the CDR3 is TGTGCCAGCAGCGCCGGGACTAGCGGGTACAATGAGCAGTTCTTC. This sequence encodes CASSAGTSGYNEQFF. The V and J genes are TRBV9 and TRBJ2-1; the match to TRBD2 covers 12 bases. In germline, CDR1 is SGDLS, CDR2 YYNGEE. This CDR3 has 15 residues. J lost 4 bases, V lost 3 bases, and 2 bases had no gene match.

This chain links TRBV7-9 with TRBJ2-3, with 10 bases that match TRBD2. The germline V gene encodes CDR1 SEHNR and CDR2 FQNEAQ (reference sequence). The CDR3 has 16 amino acids. The ends lost 3 bases at V and 2 bases at J; junction bases unmatched: 5. The CDR3 DNA is TGTGCCAGCAGCTTGAGGACTAGCGGTGACACAGATACGCAGTATTTT. Translated: CASSLRTSGDTDTQYF.

The genes are TRBV19 and TRBJ2-7; D perhaps matches TRBD1 (5 bases). The germline V gene encodes CDR1 LNHDA and CDR2 SQIVND (reference sequence). The V and J ends lost 5 bases and 0 bases respectively, with 8 bases between them. The CDR3 has 13 amino acids. In nucleotides, the CDR3 is TGTGCCAGTAGTTGGACACACTCCTACGAGCAGTACTTC. Its translation is CASSWTHSYEQYF.

The sample holds a few counts of this clone. The V call is TRBV11-2, the J call TRBJ2-5; tentatively, D is TRBD1 (7 bases). The CDR3 runs 15 residues. Germline V gene sequence: CDR1 SGHAT, CDR2 FQNNGV. The V end lost 1 base, the J end lost 5 bases, and 14 bases lay between the germline ends. The CDR3 DNA follows: TGTGCCAGCAGCTTAGTCCCCAGGGGGGAGGAGACCCAGTACTTC. Amino acids: CASSLVPRGEETQYF. The entire variable domain, with the rest obtained from reference TRBV11-2 and TRBJ2-5, is as follows: EAGVAQSPRYKIIEKRQSVAFWCNPISGHATLYWYQQILGQGPKLLIQFQNNGVVDDSQLPKDRFSAERLKGVDSTLKIQPAKLEDSAVYLCASSLVPRGEETQYFGPGTRLLVL.

This clone is categorized as medium-sized. This chain joins TRBV7-8 and TRBJ2-7, with 9 positions matching TRBD1. The CDR3 length is 13 residues. V was clipped by 10 bases and J by 5 bases; unmatched bases: 9. Germline loops: CDR1 SGHVS, CDR2 FQNEAQ. CDR3 in amino acids: CATLGTGSHEQYF. CDR3 sequence (DNA): TGTGCCACCCTAGGGACAGGGTCTCACGAGCAGTACTTC.

The rearrangement uses TRBV7-6 and TRBJ2-2; 10 bases agree with TRBD2. V lost 5 bases, J lost 3 bases, and 6 bases stayed unmatched. Germline V gene data show CDR1 as SGHVS and CDR2 as FNYEAQ. The CDR3 totals 16 residues. DNA of the CDR3: TGTGCCAGCAGCAATAGCGGGAGGATGGACACCGGGGAGCTGTTTTTT. It yields the protein CASSNSGRMDTGELFF.

In its sample, this clone was seen a few times. The CDR3 nucleotides are TGTGCCAGCAGCTTAGAGGACGGCAAGCCGTACTTC. Its protein is CASSLEDGKPYF. The chain couples TRBV13 to TRBJ2-7; D is unresolved. The CDR3 is made up of 12 amino acids. V dropped 1 base and J dropped 12 bases, with 13 bases sitting between them. Germline V gene lookup returns CDR1 PRHDT and CDR2 FYEKMQ (reference sequence).

This clone has a single count. The chain uses TRBV11-2 and TRBJ2-3; TRBD2 is a possible D gene (5 bases). CDR1 is SGHAT and CDR2 is FQNNGV in the germline V gene. CDR3 length equals 13 residues. Trimming left V 5 bases short and J 6 bases short, with 12 bases between. CDR3 nucleotide sequence: TGTGCCAGCAGCCCCGGGGTCCCTGATACGCAGTATTTT. Protein: CASSPGVPDTQYF.

This chain connects TRBV28 to TRBJ1-1; the match to TRBD1 covers 8 bases. Germline V lookup: CDR1 MDHEN, CDR2 SYDVKM. The CDR3 totals 16 residues. V trimming: 6 bases; J trimming: 4 bases; junction bases outside the gene matches: 13. CDR3: CASSPNRDRYFTEAFF. CDR3 coding DNA: TGTGCCAGCAGCCCTAACCGGGACAGGTATTTCACTGAAGCTTTCTTT. Looking up the rest from reference TRBV28 and TRBJ1-1 gives the full variable domain: DVKVTQSSRYLVKRTGEKVFLECVQDMDHENMFWYRQDPGLGLRLIYFSYDVKMKEKGDIPEGYSVSREKKERFSLILESASTNQTSMYLCASSPNRDRYFTEAFFGQGTRLTVV.

The rearrangement joins TRBV19 to TRBJ2-1; TRBD2 might be the D (6 bases). CDR3 length: 12 residues. From germline, CDR1 is LNHDA and CDR2 SQIVND (reference sequence). V gave up 5 bases and J gave up 7 bases, with 9 bases separating them. The CDR3 bases are TGTGCCAGTAGTCCTCTAGCGAATGAGCAGTTCTTC. Translation gives CASSPLANEQFF.